This passage covers 15 T cell receptor beta chains from one sample sequenced in a study of early T cells in non-severe SARS-CoV-2 infection. Via MiXCR, TCRdb re-called the 5' RACE reads, giving one row per CDR3 protein. The repertoire includes around 46,000 distinct CDR3 sequences, about 5.6% of them detected once, and 4.5% to 5.5% sits in the top ten. Sequencing was done on a sample of whole blood. The receptors derive from an adult who was a healthcare worker with PCR-confirmed SARS-CoV-2 infection or an uninfected control (not recorded which).

This clonotype has a count of ten or more. V is TRBV28 and J is TRBJ2-5; no clear D gene. V was trimmed by 4 bases and J by 2 bases, leaving 17 bases between them. The CDR3 runs to 16 residues. The germline gives CDR1 MDHEN, CDR2 SYDVKM. The CDR3 DNA sequence: TGTGCCAGCAGTTCCTTATCCGGGTCCCGACAAGAGACCCAGTACTTC. This gives the protein CASSSLSGSRQETQYF.

CDR3 sequence (DNA): TGTGCCAGCAAAACAGAAATTGCAACTAATGAAAAACTGTTTTTT. Translated: CASKTEIATNEKLFF. The rearrangement joins TRBV2 to TRBJ1-4; D unresolved. The germline V and J ends were trimmed by 7 bases and 0 bases, with 12 bases remaining between them. The CDR3 consists of 15 residues. Germline CDR1 reads SNHLY; CDR2 reads FYNNEI.

The rearrangement joins TRBV5-1 to TRBJ2-1; 12 bases agree with TRBD2. Trimming took 4 bases from V and 6 from J; bases not matched to a gene: 5. The CDR3 totals 15 residues. Germline V gives CDR1 SGHRS, CDR2 YFSETQ. Written as DNA, the CDR3 is TGCGCCAGCAGCCCACCGGGACTAGCGGGCAATGAGCAGTTCTTC. It codes for CASSPPGLAGNEQFF.

This clonotype was seen only a few times. This chain connects TRBV4-1 to TRBJ2-3, with 11 bases that match TRBD2. This CDR3 spans 18 amino acids. Germline CDR1 and CDR2: MGHRA and YSYEKL. V lost 0 bases, J lost 0 bases, and 5 bases stayed unmatched. In DNA, the CDR3 is TGCGCCAGCAGCCAAGATCCGAGACTAGCGGGAAGCACAGATACGCAGTATTTT. Its protein is CASSQDPRLAGSTDTQYF.

In its sample, this clonotype was seen a few times. This chain links TRBV4-1 with TRBJ2-1; D not certain. Trimming removed 1 base from V and 3 bases from J, with 13 bases in between. The CDR3 is 16 residues long. Germline V gene data show CDR1 as MGHRA and CDR2 as YSYEKL. This CDR3 is CASSQVGADSYNEQFF. CDR3 nucleotides: TGCGCCAGCAGCCAAGTGGGTGCGGATAGCTACAATGAGCAGTTCTTC.

This clonotype was found many times. This chain connects TRBV7-2 to TRBJ2-5; TRBD1 or TRBD2 may be the D gene (6 bases each). Trimming pared 3 bases from V and 4 bases from J, leaving 18 bases between. The CDR3 extends over 16 amino acids. Germline lookup yields CDR1 SGHTA and CDR2 FQGNSA. CDR3 DNA: TGTGCCAGCAGCTTTGTTCCGGGGGCTCCGGGAGAGACCCAGTACTTC. As protein: CASSFVPGAPGETQYF.

There are many counts of this clonotype. V gene TRBV6-5 combines with J gene TRBJ2-5; 9 bases match TRBD1. The CDR3 runs 15 residues. Unmatched junction bases numbered 7, after V lost 6 bases and J lost 2 bases. Germline-derived CDR1 and CDR2 are MNHEY and SVGAGI. The CDR3: CASSLTGTGQETQYF. The CDR3 coding sequence is TGTGCCAGCAGCCTGACCGGGACAGGGCAAGAGACCCAGTACTTC.

Only a few counts were recorded for this clonotype. This chain uses TRBV15 with TRBJ2-3, with 10 bases aligning to TRBD1. V dropped 0 bases and J dropped 0; count of bases not matched to a gene: 3. The germline V gene encodes CDR1 LNHNV and CDR2 YYDKDF (reference sequence). The CDR3 contains 17 residues. The CDR3 DNA reads as TGTGCCACCAGCAGAGATCCGGGACAGGGGAGCACAGATACGCAGTATTTT. Its translation: CATSRDPGQGSTDTQYF.

J is TRBJ2-2 and V is TRBV7-8, with D tentatively TRBD1 (5 bases). Trimming took off 1 base at V and 6 bases at J, with 12 bases between the two ends. The CDR3 consists of 15 residues. Germline V gene sequence: CDR1 SGHVS, CDR2 FQNEAQ. This chain's CDR3 is CASSLVPLGAGELFF. The CDR3 region has the DNA TGTGCCAGCAGCTTAGTGCCCCTAGGGGCCGGGGAGCTGTTTTTT.

This clonotype was counted a few times. The chain joins TRBV29-1 to TRBJ1-2; 9 positions agree with TRBD1. The V and J ends lost 7 bases and 8 bases, in that order; junction bases with no gene match: 11. CDR1 SQVTM and CDR2 ANQGSEA come from the germline V gene. The length of the CDR3 is 13 residues. The CDR3 loop reads CSAQQGAGFGYTF. The CDR3, as DNA: TGCAGCGCGCAACAGGGGGCCGGATTCGGCTACACCTTC.

This clonotype has ten or more counts. V and J are TRBV12-3 or TRBV12-4 and TRBJ2-7; TRBD1 aligns across 7 bases. This CDR3 is built from 13 residues. V was pared by 6 bases and J by 13 bases, with 15 bases of the junction left unmatched. The CDR3 loop reads CASSRAPDGTAYF. DNA for the CDR3: TGTGCCAGCAGCCGCGCCCCCGACGGGACAGCCTACTTC.

This clonotype has more than one count but fewer than ten. The chain couples TRBV11-2 to TRBJ1-4; D possibly corresponds to TRBD1 (5 bases). The CDR3 is 13 amino acids. Germline CDR1 and CDR2: SGHAT and FQNNGV. V lost 5 bases, J lost 6 bases, and 10 bases lay in between. CDR3 DNA sequence: TGTGCCAGCAGCATGGCGGGACATGAAAAACTGTTTTTT. As protein: CASSMAGHEKLFF. The complete variable domain, with remaining parts taken from reference TRBV11-2 and TRBJ1-4, reads EAGVAQSPRYKIIEKRQSVAFWCNPISGHATLYWYQQILGQGPKLLIQFQNNGVVDDSQLPKDRFSAERLKGVDSTLKIQPAKLEDSAVYLCASSMAGHEKLFFGSGTQLSVL.

This clonotype was seen ten or more times. The rearrangement uses TRBV29-1 and TRBJ2-5; D gene unclear. V was trimmed by 5 bases and J by 1 base, leaving 11 bases between them. The length of the CDR3 is 13 residues. CDR1 and CDR2 from the germline V gene are SQVTM and ANQGSEA. In nucleotides, the CDR3 is TGCAGCGTTTCCGGACGGTCCCAAGAGACCCAGTACTTC. Translation gives CSVSGRSQETQYF.

This clonotype was detected a few times. This chain joins TRBV6-2 or TRBV6-3 and TRBJ1-5; 7 bases align to TRBD1. This CDR3 has 15 amino acids. V lost 8 bases and J lost 5; bases outside the gene matches: 12. CDR1 is MNHEY and CDR2 is SVGEGT in the germline V gene. CDR3 loop: CASGAYRGPHQPQHF. For the CDR3, the DNA is TGTGCCAGCGGAGCTTACAGGGGTCCGCATCAGCCCCAGCATTTT.

This clonotype was observed a handful of times. The gene calls are TRBV11-2 and TRBJ2-1, with 12 bases aligning to TRBD2. Looked up from germline, CDR1 is SGHAT and CDR2 is FQNNGV. Germline trimming cut 3 bases from V and 7 bases from J; bases unmatched to any gene: 1. This CDR3 has 14 amino acids. CDR3 in amino acids: CASSFTSGRNEQFF. For the CDR3, the DNA is TGTGCCAGCAGCTTTACTAGCGGGAGGAATGAGCAGTTCTTC.